One sample yielded the 32 T cell receptor beta chains listed below, sequenced in a study of blood T cell repertoires in COVID-19. The repertoire was sequenced with immunoSEQ multiplex PCR; TCRdb's copy has only in-frame clones and lacks some. Among fewer than 150,000 clones listed, around 87% were seen once. Sequenced: peripheral blood. The receptors were gathered from a woman in her 70s with acute or convalescent COVID-19.

In this sample, this clone turned up a few times. The chain combines TRBV10-1 with TRBJ1-5, with D possibly TRBD1 on 5 matching bases. Germline CDR1 and CDR2: WNHNN and SYGVQD (reference sequence). The CDR3 sequence is 15 residues long. Trimming pared 6 bases from V and 0 bases from J, leaving 12 bases between. CDR3 DNA sequence: TGCGCCAGCAGGAACAGGAGAACTAGCAATCAGCCCCAGCATTTT. Translating it yields CASRNRRTSNQPQHF.

V gene TRBV3-1 (or the pseudogene TRBV3-2) combines with J gene TRBJ2-1; TRBD1 matches 9 bases. The length of the CDR3 is 16 residues. Trimming cost V 3 bases and J 0 bases; bases outside gene matches: 3. CDR1 is LGHDT and CDR2 is YNNKEL in the germline V gene (reference sequence). CDR3 coding DNA: TGTGCCAGCAGCCAGTCACAGGGGGCCTCCTACAATGAGCAGTTCTTC. Its translation: CASSQSQGASYNEQFF.

V is TRBV5-4 and J is TRBJ1-2; D perhaps matches TRBD1 (6 bases). Trimming removed 5 bases from V and 4 bases from J, with 12 bases in between. This CDR3 region has 13 residues. CDR1 is SGHNT and CDR2 is YYREEE in the germline V gene (reference sequence). CDR3 protein: CASSRTETYGYTF. The CDR3 DNA reads as TGTGCCAGCAGTCGGACAGAGACCTATGGCTACACCTTC.

The chain links TRBV28 to TRBJ2-7; 7 nucleotides line up with TRBD2. The ends lost 9 bases at V and 2 bases at J; junction bases unmatched: 13. Germline values: CDR1 MDHEN, CDR2 SYDVKM. The CDR3 length is 15 residues. DNA for the CDR3: TGTGCCAGTAACAAGGCGGGGGTTCTTACCTACGAGCAGTACTTC. Translated, it gives CASNKAGVLTYEQYF.

CDR3 DNA: TGCGCCAGCAGCCAAGCCGACAGGGTGTGGGATGGCTACACCTTC. It encodes CASSQADRVWDGYTF. This rearrangement joins TRBV4-1 to TRBJ1-2; 7 bases line up with TRBD1. CDR1 MGHRA and CDR2 YSYEKL come from the germline V gene. The length of the CDR3 is 15 residues. V trimming: 1 base; J trimming: 6 bases; junction bases outside the gene matches: 8.

CDR3 protein: CATSDSGSGGYWEQFF. CDR3 DNA sequence: TGTGCCACCAGTGATTCGGGTAGCGGGGGGTACTGGGAGCAGTTCTTC. The rearrangement uses TRBV24-1 and TRBJ2-1; 10 positions agree with TRBD2. J was trimmed by 10 bases and V by 2 bases; bases with no gene match: 10. The CDR3 contains 16 residues. CDR1 KGHDR and CDR2 SFDVKD come from the germline V gene.

The chain couples TRBV12-3 or TRBV12-4 to TRBJ1-2, with TRBD1 identical over 7 bases. The CDR3 length is 13 residues. Trimming cost V 7 bases and J 7 bases; bases outside gene matches: 9. In DNA, the CDR3 is TGTGCCAGCACCGATCAGGGGGTTAGTGGCTACACCTTC. This sequence encodes CASTDQGVSGYTF.

The V call is TRBV10-1, the J call TRBJ2-2, with 9 bases identical to TRBD1. The length of the CDR3 is 15 residues. V shed 3 bases and J 4 bases; nucleotides not matched to a gene: 3. Germline loops: CDR1 WNHNN, CDR2 SYGVQD (reference sequence). The CDR3 region has the DNA TGCGCCAGCAGTGACGGGACAGGGCCCACCGGGGAGCTGTTTTTT. Its translation: CASSDGTGPTGELFF.

The chain is built from TRBV13 and TRBJ2-3, with 8 bases that match TRBD2. Looked up from germline, CDR1 is PRHDT and CDR2 is FYEKMQ (reference sequence). This CDR3 region has 17 residues. V shed 5 bases, J shed 1 base, and the junction held 11 bases outside the gene matches. This CDR3 is CASSRPRGGARTDTQYF. For the CDR3, the DNA is TGTGCCAGCAGCCGACCTCGGGGGGGGGCGCGCACAGATACGCAGTATTTT.

The CDR3 coding sequence is TGTGCCAGCAGCCAAGTCGGACTAGGTTCCGGGGCCGTAACCGGGGAGCTGTTTTTT. Its translation: CASSQVGLGSGAVTGELFF. The rearrangement uses TRBV4-2 and TRBJ2-2; 7 bases are a match to TRBD2. V shed 1 base, J shed 5 bases, and the junction held 16 bases outside the gene matches. Germline V gives CDR1 LGHNA, CDR2 YNFKEQ. The CDR3 runs to 19 residues.

The genes are TRBV15 and TRBJ1-2; D unclear. V was pared by 0 bases and J by 4 bases, with 9 bases between. Looked up from germline, CDR1 is LNHNV and CDR2 is YYDKDF (reference sequence). The CDR3 contains 14 residues. The CDR3 region has the DNA TGTGCCACCAGCAGAGACCCAGGTTCCTATGGCTACACCTTC. Translated, it gives CATSRDPGSYGYTF.

The rearrangement links TRBV5-6 to TRBJ2-5, with 8 positions matching TRBD1. V lost 2 bases to trimming and J lost 1 base; unmatched junction nucleotides: 7. Germline CDR1 is SGHDT and CDR2 is YYEEEE. The CDR3 spans 16 residues. CDR3 DNA sequence: TGTGCCAGCAGCTTACAGGGGGACGACCTCCAAGAGACCCAGTACTTC. Protein: CASSLQGDDLQETQYF.

This chain joins TRBV27 and TRBJ2-7; 7 positions agree with TRBD2. The germline V gene encodes CDR1 MNHEY and CDR2 SMNVEV (reference sequence). The CDR3 length is 16 residues. Trimming removed 6 bases from V and 3 bases from J; junction bases left unmatched: 14. The CDR3 DNA reads TGTGCCAGCAGCGACAGAGACCGGCCTAGCGGCTACGAGCAGTACTTC. Translated, it gives CASSDRDRPSGYEQYF.

The rearrangement links TRBV12-1 to TRBJ2-1; the tabulated D call, TRBD1, remains unverified against the DNA. TRBV12-1 counts as a pseudogene. The CDR3 consists of 14 residues. CDR3 residues: CASSDRAGYNEQFF. For the CDR3, the DNA is TGTGCCAGCAGCGACAGGGCCGGGTACAATGAGCAGTTCTTC.

Regarding this clone: The junction departs from germline at one end; a sequencing error may be responsible. The chain has TRBV2 and TRBJ1-5, with a tentative D call TRBD1 (5 bases). This CDR3 comprises 14 residues. The germline CDR1 and CDR2 sequences are SNHLY and FYNNEI. The CDR3 nucleotides read TGTGCCAGCAGGGAAGGGGCGCTCAGTCAGCCCCAGCATTTT. It translates to CASREGALSQPQHF.

CDR3 amino acids: CASSFGAGNTIYF. Here the CDR3 DNA reads TGTGCCAGCAGTTTCGGGGCTGGAAACACCATATATTTT. The chain has TRBV12-3 or TRBV12-4 and TRBJ1-3; D is unresolved. V gave up 3 bases and J gave up 2 bases, with 5 bases separating them. This CDR3 contains 13 residues.

This sequence joins TRBV4-1 and TRBJ1-3; 8 bases are shared with TRBD1. V gave up 8 bases and J gave up 0 bases; unmatched junction bases: 9. There are 16 residues in the CDR3. CDR1 MGHRA and CDR2 YSYEKL come from the germline V gene. The CDR3 DNA reads as TGCGCCAGCCGTGGGACAGGCCAATTCTCTGGAAACACCATATATTTT. Translated: CASRGTGQFSGNTIYF.

In this sample, this clone turned up once. The chain recombines TRBV5-6 with TRBJ1-1; D not certain. The CDR3 is 14 residues long. Trimming took 6 bases from V and 4 from J, leaving 16 bases between them. Looked up from germline, CDR1 is SGHDT and CDR2 is YYEEEE. The CDR3 DNA sequence: TGTGCCAGCACAAAACCCCCGGGGATCACTGAAGCTTTCTTT. It codes for CASTKPPGITEAFF.

V and J are TRBV4-1 and TRBJ2-1; perhaps TRBD2 as D (6 bases). From germline, CDR1 is MGHRA and CDR2 YSYEKL. The CDR3 length is 15 residues. V lost 4 bases and J 4 bases, leaving 14 bases between the germline ends. The CDR3: CASSPGTQVYNEQFF. The CDR3 bases are TGCGCCAGCAGCCCCGGGACTCAGGTTTACAATGAGCAGTTCTTC.

The rearrangement uses TRBV5-4 and TRBJ2-1; no definite D call. Germline lookup yields CDR1 SGHNT and CDR2 YYREEE (reference sequence). The CDR3 has 15 residues. V gave up 0 bases and J gave up 5 bases, with 12 bases separating them. The CDR3 nucleotides are TGTGCCAGCAGCTTGGCCGATCTAGTTGACAATGAGCAGTTCTTC. Its translation is CASSLADLVDNEQFF.

The chain is built from TRBV3-1 (or the pseudogene TRBV3-2) and TRBJ2-5; D perhaps matches TRBD2 (7 bases). This CDR3 has 15 amino acids. Germline CDR1 is LGHDT and CDR2 is YNNKEL (reference sequence). Trimming removed 2 bases from V and 5 bases from J, with 15 bases in between. The CDR3 bases are TGTGCCAGCAGCCAATGGGGGGGCGCGGGGGAGACCCAGTACTTC. It specifies CASSQWGGAGETQYF.

This clone was picked up a small number of times. J is TRBJ2-2 and V is TRBV6-5, with D possibly TRBD1 on 6 matching bases. Germline CDR1 reads MNHEY; CDR2 reads SVGAGI. The CDR3 has 14 amino acids. V was trimmed by 2 bases and J by 5 bases, leaving 9 bases between them. The CDR3 DNA reads as TGTGCCAGCAGTTACGGGGGCGGGACCGGGGAGCTGTTTTTT. As protein: CASSYGGGTGELFF.

This clone has a single count. The genes are TRBV29-1 and TRBJ1-2, with 12 bases lining up with TRBD1. This CDR3 spans 13 amino acids. CDR1 SQVTM and CDR2 ANQGSEA come from the germline V gene. The ends lost 6 bases at V and 8 bases at J; junction bases unmatched: 7. CDR3 DNA: TGCAGCGTCGAGGGACAGGGGGCCTGGGGCTACACCTTC. Translated: CSVEGQGAWGYTF.

J is TRBJ1-1 and V is TRBV28, with D possibly being TRBD1 (6 bases). CDR1 and CDR2 (germline): MDHEN, SYDVKM. Trimming left V 5 bases short and J 4 bases short, with 8 bases between. CDR3 length equals 12 residues. CDR3 sequence: CASSGGATEAFF. The CDR3, as DNA: TGTGCCAGCAGTGGGGGGGCCACTGAAGCTTTCTTT.

The chain couples TRBV29-1 to TRBJ2-7, with 7 bases aligning to TRBD1. CDR3 size: 12 residues. Losses at the gene ends were 4 bases for V and 2 bases for J; bases not matched to a gene: 2. Germline-derived CDR1 and CDR2 are SQVTM and ANQGSEA. The CDR3, as DNA: TGCAGCGTTGGACAGGGAACCTACGAGCAGTACTTC. Translating gives CSVGQGTYEQYF.

The chain employs TRBV7-8 and TRBJ1-2; 9 bases line up with TRBD1. The ends lost 2 bases at V and 4 bases at J; junction bases unmatched: 5. The CDR3 extends over 15 amino acids. CDR1 and CDR2 from the germline V gene are SGHVS and FQNEAQ. In DNA, the CDR3 is TGTGCCAGCAGCTTATTCGGGACAGGGTCCTATGGCTACACCTTC. Its protein product is CASSLFGTGSYGYTF.

The chain combines TRBV2 with TRBJ1-4; 9 bases agree with TRBD1. Unmatched junction bases numbered 7, after V lost 6 bases and J lost 8 bases. This CDR3 is built from 14 residues. Germline V gene lookup returns CDR1 SNHLY and CDR2 FYNNEI. This chain's CDR3 is CASRGQGGKEKLFF. The CDR3 DNA reads TGTGCCAGCAGGGGACAGGGAGGGAAAGAAAAACTGTTTTTT.

The rearrangement links TRBV27 to TRBJ1-5; D is uncertain. The length of the CDR3 is 13 residues. Trimming removed 6 bases at V and 6 bases at J, with 12 bases between. CDR1 and CDR2 from the germline V gene are MNHEY and SMNVEV (reference sequence). The CDR3 loop is CASSDERGQPQHF. For the CDR3, the DNA is TGTGCCAGCAGCGACGAGCGGGGTCAGCCCCAGCATTTT.

V and J are TRBV7-2 and TRBJ1-2; possible D gene TRBD1, 6 bases. The CDR3 has 14 amino acids. Germline CDR1 SGHTA, CDR2 FQGNSA. V lost 1 base and J 5 bases, leaving 11 bases between the germline ends. The CDR3 nucleotides read TGTGCCAGCAGCTTAGTGGGGACACTTTATGGCTACACCTTC. The encoded protein is CASSLVGTLYGYTF.

J is TRBJ1-5 and V is TRBV10-3, with unresolved D. CDR1 ENHRY and CDR2 SYGVKD come from the germline V gene. Trimming cost V 5 bases and J 1 base, with 9 bases left between them. This CDR3 is built from 14 residues. This CDR3 reads CAISPAQSNQPQHF. As DNA, the CDR3 is TGTGCCATCAGTCCAGCACAGAGCAATCAGCCCCAGCATTTT.

The CDR3 bases are TGTGCCAGCAGCGCGGGTGGCCAGCCCCAGCATTTT. Residues: CASSAGGQPQHF. The chain links TRBV14 to TRBJ1-5; D remains ambiguous. The germline V gene encodes CDR1 SGHDN and CDR2 FVKESK. The CDR3 extends over 12 amino acids. Trimming removed 5 bases at V and 7 bases at J, with 9 bases between.

This clone was seen once. This chain connects TRBV6-5 to TRBJ2-1; 9 nucleotides align to TRBD1. CDR1 MNHEY and CDR2 SVGAGI come from the germline V gene. The CDR3 totals 15 residues. V lost 7 bases to trimming and J lost 7 bases; unmatched junction nucleotides: 11. The CDR3 is CASTLLGQGTNEQFF. DNA of the CDR3: TGTGCCAGCACCTTACTCGGACAGGGGACGAATGAGCAGTTCTTC.